A selection of T cell receptor beta chains follows, all from one sample in a study of lymphopenia after photon versus proton radiotherapy. Assay used: immunoSEQ multiplex PCR; TCRdb lists only in-frame clones, some missing. The data hold about 20,000 clones, with roughly 81% observed a single time. The sample here was peripheral blood, taken from a patient treated with photon-based radiotherapy. The receptors come from a woman aged 50 to 60 with pancreatic cancer. Both conserved end residues are part of each CDR3. A D gene is named only where the DNA matches it firmly. Clone size appears in some rows only: once, few, many, or a class for an expanded clone.

abundance	v_gene	j_gene	d_gene	CDR3aa	CDR3nt
once	TRBV11-2	TRBJ2-7	TRBD1	CASSSRQGSDEQYF	TGTGCCAGCAGCTCCAGACAGGGTAGCGACGAGCAGTACTTC
.	TRBV5-6	TRBJ2-3	.	CASSLVTDTQYF	TGTGCCAGCAGCCTGGTCACAGATACGCAGTATTTT
.	TRBV7-9	TRBJ2-2	.	CASLEVSGKTGELFF	TGTGCCAGTCTCGAGGTTTCGGGGAAAACCGGGGAGCTGTTTTTT
.	TRBV9	TRBJ2-5	.	CASSPAGRPSQETQYF	TGTGCCAGCAGCCCTGCGGGACGCCCAAGCCAAGAGACCCAGTACTTC
.	TRBV6-1	TRBJ2-5	.	CASRVTSPGETQYF	TGTGCCAGCAGGGTCACTAGCCCTGGGGAGACCCAGTACTTC
.	TRBV13	TRBJ2-1	TRBD2	CASSPPGLAGSDEQFF	TGTGCCAGCAGCCCCCCGGGACTAGCGGGTTCGGATGAGCAGTTCTTC
.	TRBV6-6	TRBJ2-3	.	CGGVSYTDTQYF	TGTGGGGGAGTTTCTTACACAGATACGCAGTATTTT
.	TRBV4-3	TRBJ2-3	.	CASSQEMGTQYF	TGCGCCAGCAGCCAAGAAATGGGTACGCAGTATTTT
.	TRBV28	TRBJ1-4	.	CASRRPTENEKLFF	TGTGCCAGCAGACGCCCTACCGAGAATGAAAAACTGTTTTTT
few	TRBV27	TRBJ1-5	TRBD1	CASSRGQGEKPQHF	TGTGCCAGCAGTCGCGGACAGGGGGAGAAGCCCCAGCATTTT
once	TRBV23-1	TRBJ2-7	.	CASKGDASSYEQYF	TGCGCCAGCAAAGGGGACGCTAGCTCCTACGAGCAGTACTTC
.	TRBV6-5	TRBJ2-7	.	CASSYSGKGEQYF	TGTGCCAGCAGTTACTCAGGAAAGGGGGAGCAGTACTTC
once	TRBV10-3	TRBJ2-7	TRBD2	CAIKAGGTYEQYF	TGTGCCATCAAAGCGGGAGGAACCTACGAGCAGTACTTC
.	TRBV2	TRBJ2-7	.	CASSELSGTPYEQYF	TGTGCCAGCAGTGAACTGTCAGGGACTCCCTACGAGCAGTACTTC
.	TRBV5-1	TRBJ2-3	TRBD2	CASSFGLAGTDTQYF	TGCGCCAGCAGCTTCGGACTAGCGGGCACAGATACGCAGTATTTT
.	TRBV2	TRBJ2-1	.	CASRLLGSAGDEQFF	TGTGCCAGCCGGCTATTGGGCAGCGCAGGGGATGAGCAGTTCTTC
.	TRBV7-7	TRBJ2-5	TRBD1	CASSSGQGQTQYF	TGTGCCAGCAGCTCAGGACAGGGTCAGACCCAGTACTTC
.	TRBV29-1	TRBJ2-5	.	CSVGEGDRAGLETQYF	TGCAGCGTTGGGGAGGGAGACAGGGCGGGGCTAGAGACCCAGTACTTC
few	TRBV5-1	TRBJ2-1	TRBD2	CASSSGTSGINEQFF	TGCGCCAGCAGCTCCGGGACTAGCGGGATAAATGAGCAGTTCTTC
.	TRBV27	TRBJ2-1	.	CASSFLGEPLLHEQFF	TGTGCCAGCAGTTTCCTCGGGGAGCCTCTCCTCCATGAGCAGTTCTTC
.	TRBV27	TRBJ2-7	TRBD2	CASRGLAGGYEQYF	TGTGCCAGCAGGGGATTGGCGGGGGGCTACGAGCAGTACTTC
.	TRBV7-2	TRBJ2-5	.	CASSLAGAENQETQYF	TGTGCCAGCAGCTTAGCGGGGGCGGAGAACCAAGAGACCCAGTACTTC
.	TRBV11-2	TRBJ2-1	TRBD2	CASSLGRLAGGLDEQFF	TGTGCCAGCAGCTTAGGCCGACTAGCGGGAGGCTTGGATGAGCAGTTCTTC
.	TRBV4-3	TRBJ2-7	.	CASSQRFGDEQYF	TGCGCCAGCAGCCAGAGGTTTGGCGACGAGCAGTACTTC
.	TRBV29-1	TRBJ2-5	.	CSVAAHQETQYF	TGCAGCGTTGCGGCCCACCAAGAGACCCAGTACTTC
.	TRBV15	TRBJ2-2	TRBD1	CATSRGDRDTGELFF	TGTGCCACCAGCAGAGGTGACAGGGACACCGGGGAGCTGTTTTTT
once	TRBV13	TRBJ2-7	TRBD1	CASSPMGQNYEQYF	TGTGCCAGCAGCCCAATGGGACAGAACTACGAGCAGTACTTC
.	TRBV29-1	TRBJ2-7	TRBD1	CSVEDPGQGGSEQYF	TGCAGCGTTGAAGATCCGGGACAGGGAGGTTCCGAGCAGTACTTC
once	TRBV5-4	TRBJ2-3	TRBD2	CASSRTSGVSTDTQYF	TGTGCCAGCAGCAGGACTAGCGGGGTTAGCACAGATACGCAGTATTTT